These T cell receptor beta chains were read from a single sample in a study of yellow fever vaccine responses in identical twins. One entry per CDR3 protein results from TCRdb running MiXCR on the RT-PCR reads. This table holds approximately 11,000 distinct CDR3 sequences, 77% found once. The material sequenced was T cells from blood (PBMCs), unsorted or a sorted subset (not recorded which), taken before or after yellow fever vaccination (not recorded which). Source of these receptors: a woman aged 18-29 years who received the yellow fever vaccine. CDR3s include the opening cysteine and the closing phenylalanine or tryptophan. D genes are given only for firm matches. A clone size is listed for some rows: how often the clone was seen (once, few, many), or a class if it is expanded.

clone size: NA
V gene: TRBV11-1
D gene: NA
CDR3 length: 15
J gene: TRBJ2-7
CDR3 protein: CASSSGSGGHYEQYF
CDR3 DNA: TGTGCCAGCAGCTCTGGATCGGGGGGACACTACGAGCAGTACTTC

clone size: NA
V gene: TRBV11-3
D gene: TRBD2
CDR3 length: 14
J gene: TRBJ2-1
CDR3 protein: CASSLVAGHNEQFF
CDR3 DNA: TGTGCCAGCAGCTTAGTAGCGGGACACAATGAGCAGTTCTTC

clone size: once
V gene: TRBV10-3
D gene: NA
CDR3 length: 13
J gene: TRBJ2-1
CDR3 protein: CAISESGYNEQFF
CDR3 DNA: TGTGCCATCAGTGAGTCCGGCTACAATGAGCAGTTCTTC

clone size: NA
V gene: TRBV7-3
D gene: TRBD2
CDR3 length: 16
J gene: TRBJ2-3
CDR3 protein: CASSLTGLAGVDTQYF
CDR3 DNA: TGTGCCAGCAGCTTAACGGGACTAGCGGGAGTAGATACGCAGTATTTT

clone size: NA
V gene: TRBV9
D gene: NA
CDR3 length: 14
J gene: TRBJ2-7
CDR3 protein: CASSVRGNNYEQYF
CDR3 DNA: TGTGCCAGCAGCGTAAGGGGAAACAACTACGAGCAGTACTTC

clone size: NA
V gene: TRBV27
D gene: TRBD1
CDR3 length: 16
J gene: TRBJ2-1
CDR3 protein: CASSLSGGMPYNEQFF
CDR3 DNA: TGTGCCAGCAGTTTGTCAGGGGGTATGCCCTACAATGAGCAGTTCTTC

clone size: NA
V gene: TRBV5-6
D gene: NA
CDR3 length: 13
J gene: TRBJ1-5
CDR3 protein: CASSFAAGQPQHF
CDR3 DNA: TGTGCCAGCAGCTTTGCAGCGGGGCAGCCCCAGCATTTT

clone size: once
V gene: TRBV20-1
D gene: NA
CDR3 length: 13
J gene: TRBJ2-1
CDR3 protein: CSSEGTGFGEQFF
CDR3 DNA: TGCAGCTCGGAGGGGACGGGGTTTGGTGAGCAGTTCTTC

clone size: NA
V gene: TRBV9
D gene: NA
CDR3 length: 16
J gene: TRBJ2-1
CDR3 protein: CASSVFGGSLGDEQFF
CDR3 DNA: TGTGCCAGCAGCGTATTCGGGGGTTCGCTTGGGGATGAGCAGTTCTTC

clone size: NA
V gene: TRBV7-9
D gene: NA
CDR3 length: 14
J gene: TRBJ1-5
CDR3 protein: CASGEGHHNQPQHF
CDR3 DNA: TGTGCCAGCGGCGAAGGACACCACAATCAGCCCCAGCATTTT

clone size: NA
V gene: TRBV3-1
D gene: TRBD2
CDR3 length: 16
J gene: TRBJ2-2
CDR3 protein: CASSQLTSGDTGELFF
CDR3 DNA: TGTGCCAGCAGCCAACTGACTAGCGGGGACACCGGGGAGCTGTTTTTT

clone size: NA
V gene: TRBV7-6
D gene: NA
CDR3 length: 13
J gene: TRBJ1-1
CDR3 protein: CASSLAGWTEAFF
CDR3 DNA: TGTGCCAGCAGCTTAGCCGGGTGGACTGAAGCTTTCTTT

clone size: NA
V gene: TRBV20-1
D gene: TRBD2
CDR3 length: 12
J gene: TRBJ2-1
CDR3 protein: CSAGTSDNEQFF
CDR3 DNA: TGCAGTGCTGGGACTAGCGACAATGAGCAGTTCTTC

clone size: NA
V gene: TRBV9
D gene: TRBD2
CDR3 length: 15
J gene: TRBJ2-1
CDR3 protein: CASSVGGGIYNEQFF
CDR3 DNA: TGTGCCAGCAGCGTTGGGGGAGGGATCTACAATGAGCAGTTCTTC

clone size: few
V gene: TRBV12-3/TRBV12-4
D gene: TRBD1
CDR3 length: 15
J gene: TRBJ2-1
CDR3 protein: CASSSGTGFYNEQFF
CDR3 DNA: TGTGCCAGCAGTTCCGGGACAGGTTTCTACAATGAGCAGTTCTTC

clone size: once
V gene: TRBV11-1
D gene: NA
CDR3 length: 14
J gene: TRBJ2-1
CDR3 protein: CASSLRDNINEQFF
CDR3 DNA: TGTGCCAGCAGCTTAAGGGACAACATCAATGAGCAGTTCTTC

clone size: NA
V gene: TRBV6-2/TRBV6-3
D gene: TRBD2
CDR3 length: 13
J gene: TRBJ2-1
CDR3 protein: CASSSGTSNEQFF
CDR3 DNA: TGTGCCAGCAGTTCAGGGACTAGCAATGAGCAGTTCTTC

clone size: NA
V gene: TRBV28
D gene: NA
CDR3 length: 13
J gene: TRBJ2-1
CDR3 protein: CASSLSLSNEQFF
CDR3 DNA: TGTGCCAGCAGTTTAAGCCTTTCCAATGAGCAGTTCTTC

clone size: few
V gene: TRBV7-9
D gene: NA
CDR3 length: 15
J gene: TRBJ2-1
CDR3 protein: CASSLPGGAENEQFF
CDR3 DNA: TGTGCCAGCAGCCTCCCTGGGGGAGCGGAAAATGAGCAGTTCTTC

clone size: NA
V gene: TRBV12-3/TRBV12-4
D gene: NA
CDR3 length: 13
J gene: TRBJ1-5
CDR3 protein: CASSPRTQEPQHF
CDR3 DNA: TGTGCCAGCAGTCCCCGCACCCAAGAGCCCCAGCATTTT

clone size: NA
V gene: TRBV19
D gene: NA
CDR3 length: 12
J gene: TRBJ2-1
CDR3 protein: CASTGPINEQFF
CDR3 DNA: TGTGCCAGTACTGGACCGATCAATGAGCAGTTCTTC

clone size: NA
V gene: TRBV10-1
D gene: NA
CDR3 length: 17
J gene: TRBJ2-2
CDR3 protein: CASSEMVAAGNTGELFF
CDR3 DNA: TGCGCCAGCAGTGAGATGGTAGCGGCAGGGAACACCGGGGAGCTGTTTTTT

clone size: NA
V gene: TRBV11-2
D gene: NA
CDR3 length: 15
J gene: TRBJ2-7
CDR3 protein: CASSLEGSFSYEQYF
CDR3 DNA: TGTGCCAGCAGCCTGGAGGGGAGCTTTTCATACGAGCAGTACTTC

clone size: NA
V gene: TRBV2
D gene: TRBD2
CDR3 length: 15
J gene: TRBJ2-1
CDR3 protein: CASSDVASGSDEQFF
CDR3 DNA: TGTGCCAGCAGTGACGTGGCTAGCGGGAGTGATGAGCAGTTCTTC

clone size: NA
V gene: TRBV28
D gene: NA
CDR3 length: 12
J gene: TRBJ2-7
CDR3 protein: CASSLAGYEQYF
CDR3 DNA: TGTGCCAGCAGTTTAGCAGGCTACGAGCAGTACTTC

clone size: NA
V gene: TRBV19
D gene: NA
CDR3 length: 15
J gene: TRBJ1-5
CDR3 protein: CASTSVLDRDQPQHF
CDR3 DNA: TGTGCCAGTACCTCCGTCTTGGACAGAGATCAGCCCCAGCATTTT

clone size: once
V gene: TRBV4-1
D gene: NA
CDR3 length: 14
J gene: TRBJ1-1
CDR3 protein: CASSLGAMNTEAFF
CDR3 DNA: TGCGCCAGCAGCCTGGGAGCAATGAACACTGAAGCTTTCTTT

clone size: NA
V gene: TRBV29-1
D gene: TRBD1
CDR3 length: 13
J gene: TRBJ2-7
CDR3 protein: CSVPGTESYEQYF
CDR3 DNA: TGCAGCGTACCCGGGACAGAGTCCTACGAGCAGTACTTC

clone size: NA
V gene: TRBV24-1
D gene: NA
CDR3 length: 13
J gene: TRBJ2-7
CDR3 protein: CATSDPPAYEQYF
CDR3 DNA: TGTGCCACCAGTGATCCCCCAGCTTACGAGCAGTACTTC

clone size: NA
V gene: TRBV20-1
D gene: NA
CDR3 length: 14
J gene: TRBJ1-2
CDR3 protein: CSARVKGWPYGYTF
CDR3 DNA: TGCAGTGCTAGAGTAAAGGGCTGGCCCTATGGCTACACCTTC

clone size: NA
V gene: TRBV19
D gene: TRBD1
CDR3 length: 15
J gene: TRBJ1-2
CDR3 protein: CASRIRRDRGYGYTF
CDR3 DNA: TGTGCCAGTAGAATCCGCCGGGACAGGGGCTATGGCTACACCTTC

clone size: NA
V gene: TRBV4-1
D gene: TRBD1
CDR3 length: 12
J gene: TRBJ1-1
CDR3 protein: CASSRQGTEAFF
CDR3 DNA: TGCGCCAGCAGCCGACAGGGGACTGAAGCTTTCTTT

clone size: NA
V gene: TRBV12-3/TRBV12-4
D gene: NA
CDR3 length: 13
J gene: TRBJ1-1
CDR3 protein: CASSFIENTEAFF
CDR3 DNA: TGTGCCAGCAGTTTTATAGAGAACACTGAAGCTTTCTTT

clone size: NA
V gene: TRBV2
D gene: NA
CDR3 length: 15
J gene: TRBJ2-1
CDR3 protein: CARMGDLAGGNEQFF
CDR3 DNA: TGTGCCCGGATGGGGGATCTAGCCGGGGGTAATGAGCAGTTCTTC

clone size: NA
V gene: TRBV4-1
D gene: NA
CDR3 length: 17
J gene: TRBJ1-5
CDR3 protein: CASSQDVTPRSHQPQHF
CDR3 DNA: TGCGCCAGCAGCCAAGATGTTACCCCACGCAGTCATCAGCCCCAGCATTTT

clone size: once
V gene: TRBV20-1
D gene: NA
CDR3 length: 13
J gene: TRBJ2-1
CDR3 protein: CSASMSDYSEQFF
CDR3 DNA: TGCAGTGCTAGTATGTCAGATTACAGTGAGCAGTTCTTC

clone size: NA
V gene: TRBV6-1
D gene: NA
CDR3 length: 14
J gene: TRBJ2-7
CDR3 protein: CASRPEGDFYEQYF
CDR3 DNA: TGTGCCAGCAGACCCGAAGGGGATTTCTACGAGCAGTACTTC

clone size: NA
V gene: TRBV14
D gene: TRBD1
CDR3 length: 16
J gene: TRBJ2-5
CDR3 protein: CASSRGSTGGGETQYF
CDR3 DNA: TGTGCCAGCAGCCGCGGATCGACAGGGGGAGGAGAGACCCAGTACTTC

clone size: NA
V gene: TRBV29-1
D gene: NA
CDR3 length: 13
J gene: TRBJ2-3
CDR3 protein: CSVVWTHQDTQYF
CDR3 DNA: TGCAGCGTTGTATGGACTCACCAGGATACGCAGTATTTT

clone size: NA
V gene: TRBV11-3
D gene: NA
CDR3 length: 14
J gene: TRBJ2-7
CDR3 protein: CASSLGGISYQQYF
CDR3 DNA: TGTGCCAGCAGCTTAGGCGGAATTTCCTACCAGCAGTACTTC

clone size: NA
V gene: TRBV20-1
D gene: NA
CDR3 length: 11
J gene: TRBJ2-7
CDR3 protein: CSARDSYEQYF
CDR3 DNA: TGCAGTGCTAGGGACTCCTACGAGCAGTACTTC

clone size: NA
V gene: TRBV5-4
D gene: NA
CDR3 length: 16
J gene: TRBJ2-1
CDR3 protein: CASSLIVAAPYNEQFF
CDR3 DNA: TGTGCCAGCAGCTTAATAGTAGCGGCCCCATACAATGAGCAGTTCTTC

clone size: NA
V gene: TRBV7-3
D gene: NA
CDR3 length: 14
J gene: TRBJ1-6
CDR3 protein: CASSRDSRNSPLHF
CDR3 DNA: TGTGCCAGCAGCCGCGACAGCAGAAATTCACCCCTCCACTTT

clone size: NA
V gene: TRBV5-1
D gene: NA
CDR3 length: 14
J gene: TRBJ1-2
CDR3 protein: CASSTYSWVGGYTF
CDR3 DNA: TGCGCCAGCAGCACGTATTCCTGGGTCGGCGGCTACACCTTC

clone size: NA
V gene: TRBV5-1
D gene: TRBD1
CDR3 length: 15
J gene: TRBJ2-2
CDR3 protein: CASRWRQGRTGELFF
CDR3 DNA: TGCGCCAGCAGATGGAGACAGGGGAGGACCGGGGAGCTGTTTTTT

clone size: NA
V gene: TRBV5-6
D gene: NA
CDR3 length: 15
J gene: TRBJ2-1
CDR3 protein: CASSFRDHGGYEQFF
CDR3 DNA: TGTGCCAGCAGCTTCCGGGACCATGGGGGATATGAGCAGTTCTTC

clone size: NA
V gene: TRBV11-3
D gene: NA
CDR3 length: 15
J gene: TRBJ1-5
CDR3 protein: CASSSEGRGNQPQHF
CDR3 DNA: TGTGCCAGCAGCTCCGAAGGGAGGGGCAATCAGCCCCAGCATTTT